A selection of T cell receptor beta chains follows, all from one sample in a study of radiotherapy plus CTLA-4 blockade in lung cancer. The repertoire was sequenced with immunoSEQ multiplex PCR; TCRdb's copy has only in-frame clones and lacks some. This table holds about 87,000 clones, 70% to 90% found once. This specimen was peripheral blood, taken from a patient treated with radiotherapy plus ipilimumab. These receptors were collected from a human donor with non-small cell lung cancer that progressed on radiotherapy plus ipilimumab. Both conserved end residues are part of each CDR3. The order of the fields is V gene, clone size, CDR3 length, J gene, D gene, CDR3 DNA, CDR3 protein. The D gene is left open where the match is weak. Not all rows give a size; the values are once, few, many and, for expanded clones, a class.

V gene: TRBV5-1; clone size: NA; CDR3 length: 14; J gene: TRBJ1-2; D gene: TRBD1; CDR3 DNA: TGCGCCAGCAGCTCCGCCACAGGGGACTATGGCTACACCTTC; CDR3 protein: CASSSATGDYGYTF
V gene: TRBV11-3; clone size: once; CDR3 length: 16; J gene: TRBJ1-1; D gene: NA; CDR3 DNA: TGTGCCAGCAGCTTAGGAGTTGGAGGATGGCACACTGAAGCTTTCTTT; CDR3 protein: CASSLGVGGWHTEAFF
V gene: TRBV2; clone size: once; CDR3 length: 16; J gene: TRBJ1-2; D gene: NA; CDR3 DNA: TGTGCCAGCAGTTTTCAGGGAGCGGGGAGGAACTATGGCTACACCTTC; CDR3 protein: CASSFQGAGRNYGYTF
V gene: TRBV27; clone size: few; CDR3 length: 15; J gene: TRBJ2-1; D gene: NA; CDR3 DNA: TGTGCCAGCACCCCTCAGGGGAGCTCCTACAATGAGCAGTTCTTC; CDR3 protein: CASTPQGSSYNEQFF
V gene: TRBV7-9; clone size: few; CDR3 length: 15; J gene: TRBJ1-2; D gene: TRBD1; CDR3 DNA: TGTGCCAGCAGCCTATTTGTGGACAGGGACTATGGCTACACCTTC; CDR3 protein: CASSLFVDRDYGYTF
V gene: TRBV27; clone size: NA; CDR3 length: 14; J gene: TRBJ2-7; D gene: NA; CDR3 DNA: TGTGCCAGCAGCCTAGGTGGGGCGATCTACGAGCAGTACTTC; CDR3 protein: CASSLGGAIYEQYF
V gene: TRBV5-1; clone size: NA; CDR3 length: 15; J gene: TRBJ1-6; D gene: NA; CDR3 DNA: TGCGCCAGCAGAGCTCAGGTAGACTATAATTCACCCCTCCACTTT; CDR3 protein: CASRAQVDYNSPLHF
V gene: TRBV30; clone size: NA; CDR3 length: 13; J gene: TRBJ1-5; D gene: NA; CDR3 DNA: TGTGCCTGGAGGGACAGCCGGGCGAAGACCCAGCATTTT; CDR3 protein: CAWRDSRAKTQHF
V gene: TRBV27; clone size: NA; CDR3 length: 14; J gene: TRBJ1-6; D gene: NA; CDR3 DNA: TGTGCCAGCAGTTTAGGCCAGGGGAATTCACCCCTCCACTTT; CDR3 protein: CASSLGQGNSPLHF
V gene: TRBV7-2; clone size: NA; CDR3 length: 13; J gene: TRBJ1-1; D gene: NA; CDR3 DNA: TGTGCCAGCAGCTCTAGGCTGAACACTGAAGCTTTCTTT; CDR3 protein: CASSSRLNTEAFF
V gene: TRBV5-1; clone size: NA; CDR3 length: 17; J gene: TRBJ1-6; D gene: TRBD1; CDR3 DNA: TGCGCCAGCAGCTTGGCGGGACAGGGGGTCAAGAATTCACCCCTCCACTTT; CDR3 protein: CASSLAGQGVKNSPLHF
V gene: TRBV29-1; clone size: NA; CDR3 length: 12; J gene: TRBJ2-2; D gene: NA; CDR3 DNA: TGCAGCGTTGAGCGGGGCACCGGGGAGCTGTTTTTT; CDR3 protein: CSVERGTGELFF
V gene: TRBV30; clone size: NA; CDR3 length: 14; J gene: TRBJ2-7; D gene: NA; CDR3 DNA: TGTGCCTGGAGTGTAAAGGCGGCCCCATACGAGCAGTACTTC; CDR3 protein: CAWSVKAAPYEQYF
V gene: TRBV18; clone size: NA; CDR3 length: 13; J gene: TRBJ2-1; D gene: NA; CDR3 DNA: TGTGCCAGCTCACCCTATCAGGGCAATGAGCAGTTCTTC; CDR3 protein: CASSPYQGNEQFF
V gene: TRBV11-3; clone size: NA; CDR3 length: 14; J gene: TRBJ2-1; D gene: TRBD2; CDR3 DNA: TGTGCCAGCAGCTTAGTGCGGGAGAACAATGAGCAGTTCTTC; CDR3 protein: CASSLVRENNEQFF
V gene: TRBV18; clone size: once; CDR3 length: 16; J gene: TRBJ2-1; D gene: TRBD2; CDR3 DNA: TGTGCCAGCTCTCTCCAGACTAGCGGAATCTACAATGAGCAGTTCTTC; CDR3 protein: CASSLQTSGIYNEQFF
V gene: TRBV27; clone size: NA; CDR3 length: 17; J gene: TRBJ2-1; D gene: TRBD1; CDR3 DNA: TGTGCCAGCAGTTTATCACGCGGTCGGGACAGGGGCCATGAGCAGTTCTTC; CDR3 protein: CASSLSRGRDRGHEQFF
V gene: TRBV18; clone size: NA; CDR3 length: 15; J gene: TRBJ2-5; D gene: TRBD2; CDR3 DNA: TGTGCCAGCTCACCACCGGGACTAGGCGCAGAGACCCAGTACTTC; CDR3 protein: CASSPPGLGAETQYF
V gene: TRBV28; clone size: NA; CDR3 length: 12; J gene: TRBJ1-5; D gene: NA; CDR3 DNA: TGTGCCAGCCTGGACAGTAATCAGCCCCAGCATTTT; CDR3 protein: CASLDSNQPQHF
V gene: TRBV6-5; clone size: NA; CDR3 length: 13; J gene: TRBJ1-2; D gene: NA; CDR3 DNA: TGTGCCAGCAGGCACAGGGTGGACTATGGCTACACCTTC; CDR3 protein: CASRHRVDYGYTF
V gene: TRBV11-1; clone size: NA; CDR3 length: 18; J gene: TRBJ2-6; D gene: NA; CDR3 DNA: TGTGCCAGCAGCTTACCCGCCGGGGAGTCTGAGGGGGCCAACGTCCTGACTTTC; CDR3 protein: CASSLPAGESEGANVLTF
V gene: TRBV7-8; clone size: NA; CDR3 length: 15; J gene: TRBJ2-5; D gene: TRBD2; CDR3 DNA: TGTGCCAGCAGCTCCTCTAGCGGGAAGGGGGAGACCCAGTACTTC; CDR3 protein: CASSSSSGKGETQYF
V gene: TRBV7-8; clone size: few; CDR3 length: 17; J gene: TRBJ2-1; D gene: TRBD2; CDR3 DNA: TGTGCCAGCAGCTTAGCTGGGCGGGGGTTGAAAAGCCATGAGCAGTTCTTC; CDR3 protein: CASSLAGRGLKSHEQFF
V gene: TRBV6-1; clone size: NA; CDR3 length: 15; J gene: TRBJ2-3; D gene: NA; CDR3 DNA: TGTGCCAGCAGTGAAGCTGGACAGGGAGGGCGGCGTGGGTATTTT; CDR3 protein: CASSEAGQGGRRGYF
V gene: TRBV4-2; clone size: NA; CDR3 length: 14; J gene: TRBJ2-7; D gene: NA; CDR3 DNA: TGTGCCAGCAGCCAAGATCGGGTGGGTTACGAGCAGTACTTC; CDR3 protein: CASSQDRVGYEQYF
V gene: TRBV19; clone size: NA; CDR3 length: 14; J gene: TRBJ1-2; D gene: NA; CDR3 DNA: TGTGCCAGTGGGGCACGGGGCGCAAACTATGGCTACACCTTC; CDR3 protein: CASGARGANYGYTF
V gene: TRBV29-1; clone size: NA; CDR3 length: 12; J gene: TRBJ1-2; D gene: NA; CDR3 DNA: TGCAGCGTTGGGGGGTTGAGGGCTGGCTACACCTTC; CDR3 protein: CSVGGLRAGYTF
V gene: TRBV9; clone size: once; CDR3 length: 14; J gene: TRBJ1-1; D gene: NA; CDR3 DNA: TGTGCCAGCAGCGTAGTCCCAGAGAACACTGAAGCTTTCTTT; CDR3 protein: CASSVVPENTEAFF
V gene: TRBV7-9; clone size: NA; CDR3 length: 13; J gene: TRBJ2-3; D gene: NA; CDR3 DNA: TGTGCCAGCAGCTTAGGGTCGGTGAATACGCAGTATTTT; CDR3 protein: CASSLGSVNTQYF
V gene: TRBV29-1; clone size: NA; CDR3 length: 10; J gene: TRBJ2-1; D gene: NA; CDR3 DNA: TGCAGCTTCGGGGGAAATGAGCAGTTCTTC; CDR3 protein: CSFGGNEQFF
V gene: TRBV11-3; clone size: NA; CDR3 length: 16; J gene: TRBJ2-7; D gene: TRBD1; CDR3 DNA: TGTGCCAGCAGCTGGGGGACAGGCGAAAGCTCCTACGAGCAGTACTTC; CDR3 protein: CASSWGTGESSYEQYF
V gene: TRBV5-4; clone size: NA; CDR3 length: 15; J gene: TRBJ1-1; D gene: TRBD1; CDR3 DNA: TGTGCCAGCAGCGCCCCAGGGGGATCGAACACTGAAGCTTTCTTT; CDR3 protein: CASSAPGGSNTEAFF
V gene: TRBV5-1; clone size: NA; CDR3 length: 14; J gene: TRBJ2-7; D gene: NA; CDR3 DNA: TGCGCCAGCAGCTTGGAGCCGGGGTTCTACGAGCAGTACTTC; CDR3 protein: CASSLEPGFYEQYF
V gene: TRBV5-1; clone size: NA; CDR3 length: 16; J gene: TRBJ2-3; D gene: TRBD2; CDR3 DNA: TGCGCCAGCAGCTTGGCGGGCGGGGGGGGCACAGATACGCAGTATTTT; CDR3 protein: CASSLAGGGGTDTQYF
V gene: TRBV28; clone size: NA; CDR3 length: 15; J gene: TRBJ1-1; D gene: TRBD1; CDR3 DNA: TGTGCCAGCAGAGAGACAGGGGGAATGAACACTGAAGCTTTCTTT; CDR3 protein: CASRETGGMNTEAFF
V gene: TRBV29-1; clone size: once; CDR3 length: 12; J gene: TRBJ1-1; D gene: TRBD1; CDR3 DNA: TGCAGCGCAGACACAGGGGGCACTGAAGCTTTCTTT; CDR3 protein: CSADTGGTEAFF
V gene: TRBV27; clone size: NA; CDR3 length: 16; J gene: TRBJ2-7; D gene: TRBD2; CDR3 DNA: TGTGCCAGCAGTCTGGCTGGAGGACTAGCGGGTGGCGAGCAGTACTTC; CDR3 protein: CASSLAGGLAGGEQYF
V gene: TRBV2; clone size: NA; CDR3 length: 15; J gene: TRBJ1-5; D gene: NA; CDR3 DNA: TGTGCCAGCAGGTCGGCCACAGCTAGCAATCAGCCCCAGCATTTT; CDR3 protein: CASRSATASNQPQHF
V gene: TRBV7-2; clone size: NA; CDR3 length: 14; J gene: TRBJ1-1; D gene: NA; CDR3 DNA: TGTGCCAGCAGCCTAGACAGGCTGAACACTGAAGCTTTCTTT; CDR3 protein: CASSLDRLNTEAFF
V gene: TRBV9; clone size: few; CDR3 length: 13; J gene: TRBJ2-1; D gene: NA; CDR3 DNA: TGTGCCAGCAGCGTCGAGCCTCCCAATGAGCAGTTCTTC; CDR3 protein: CASSVEPPNEQFF
V gene: TRBV28; clone size: few; CDR3 length: 14; J gene: TRBJ1-2; D gene: TRBD1; CDR3 DNA: TGTGCCAGCGGGGGACAGGGAAGTCACTATGGCTACACCTTC; CDR3 protein: CASGGQGSHYGYTF
V gene: TRBV27; clone size: NA; CDR3 length: 16; J gene: TRBJ1-4; D gene: NA; CDR3 DNA: TGTGCCAGCAGTTGGGTTCAGGGCGCAACTAATGAAAAACTGTTTTTT; CDR3 protein: CASSWVQGATNEKLFF
V gene: TRBV4-2; clone size: NA; CDR3 length: 18; J gene: TRBJ2-4; D gene: NA; CDR3 DNA: TGTGCCAGCAGCCAAGAGAAGGGGGGGCTCCGATCCAAAAACATTCAGTACTTC; CDR3 protein: CASSQEKGGLRSKNIQYF
V gene: TRBV6-5; clone size: NA; CDR3 length: 14; J gene: TRBJ1-2; D gene: NA; CDR3 DNA: TGTGCCAGCAGTTACGGCCGGACTTACTATGGCTACACCTTC; CDR3 protein: CASSYGRTYYGYTF
V gene: TRBV9; clone size: NA; CDR3 length: 15; J gene: TRBJ2-7; D gene: TRBD1; CDR3 DNA: TGTGCCAGCAGCGCGACAGGGGGAAGCGCGGGGGAGCAGTACTTC; CDR3 protein: CASSATGGSAGEQYF
V gene: TRBV5-1; clone size: NA; CDR3 length: 14; J gene: TRBJ2-5; D gene: NA; CDR3 DNA: TGCGCCAGCAGTGAGGGCAGGCCACAAGAGACCCAGTACTTC; CDR3 protein: CASSEGRPQETQYF
V gene: TRBV7-2; clone size: few; CDR3 length: 14; J gene: TRBJ2-6; D gene: TRBD2; CDR3 DNA: TGTGCCAGCAGCCCTGGGACTAGCGGGAGGGACCTGACTTTC; CDR3 protein: CASSPGTSGRDLTF
V gene: TRBV6-5; clone size: NA; CDR3 length: 11; J gene: TRBJ2-1; D gene: NA; CDR3 DNA: TGTGCCAGCAGTAGTACGGCTGGGCAGTTCTTC; CDR3 protein: CASSSTAGQFF
V gene: TRBV6-5; clone size: NA; CDR3 length: 15; J gene: TRBJ1-6; D gene: NA; CDR3 DNA: TGTGCCAGCAGGATTGTCCTCAGGGAGAATTCACCCCTCCACTTT; CDR3 protein: CASRIVLRENSPLHF
V gene: TRBV5-1; clone size: NA; CDR3 length: 16; J gene: TRBJ2-6; D gene: NA; CDR3 DNA: TGCGCCAGCAGCCCACAGGGTAGCTCTGGGGCCAACGTCCTGACTTTC; CDR3 protein: CASSPQGSSGANVLTF
V gene: TRBV5-1; clone size: NA; CDR3 length: 15; J gene: TRBJ2-1; D gene: TRBD2; CDR3 DNA: TGCGCCAGCAGCTTAGCGGGAATAACCTACAATGAGCAGTTCTTC; CDR3 protein: CASSLAGITYNEQFF
V gene: TRBV4-1; clone size: NA; CDR3 length: 14; J gene: TRBJ2-3; D gene: NA; CDR3 DNA: TGCGCCAGCAGCCAGTCTAGCAGCACAGATACGCAGTATTTT; CDR3 protein: CASSQSSSTDTQYF
V gene: TRBV6-1; clone size: NA; CDR3 length: 15; J gene: TRBJ2-7; D gene: NA; CDR3 DNA: TGTGCCAGCACTCGGGCAGGCGGGTTCGCCTACGAGCAGTACTTC; CDR3 protein: CASTRAGGFAYEQYF
V gene: TRBV6-4; clone size: NA; CDR3 length: 11; J gene: TRBJ1-2; D gene: NA; CDR3 DNA: TGTGCCAGCAGTGACGGCCGTGGCTACACCTTC; CDR3 protein: CASSDGRGYTF
V gene: TRBV14; clone size: few; CDR3 length: 15; J gene: TRBJ1-2; D gene: NA; CDR3 DNA: TGTGCCAGCAGCCCCCTCGCTGGCGGACCCTATGGCTACACCTTC; CDR3 protein: CASSPLAGGPYGYTF
V gene: TRBV7-2; clone size: NA; CDR3 length: 14; J gene: TRBJ2-7; D gene: TRBD2; CDR3 DNA: TGTGCCAGCAGCTCGACTAGCGGCCCCTACGAGCAGTACTTC; CDR3 protein: CASSSTSGPYEQYF
V gene: TRBV4-2; clone size: NA; CDR3 length: 14; J gene: TRBJ1-2; D gene: TRBD1; CDR3 DNA: TGTGCCAGCAGCCCGGACAGGGGTACCTATGGCTACACCTTC; CDR3 protein: CASSPDRGTYGYTF
V gene: TRBV30; clone size: NA; CDR3 length: 15; J gene: TRBJ2-4; D gene: NA; CDR3 DNA: TGTGCCTGGAGTCGGGCATTCATAGCCAAAAACATTCAGTACTTC; CDR3 protein: CAWSRAFIAKNIQYF